This T cell receptor beta chain was recovered during a study of cytomegalovirus exposure and HLA in healthy donors. Across the study: The same platform was used for the roughly 120 validation repertoires as for the 650 to 800 first-cohort repertoires, as reported in a later analysis. Study-level findings and limits: Within the 120 or so validation repertoires, first-cohort TCR clusters tended to co-occur, according to a later analysis. Cytomegalovirus status was reportedly diagnosed by the classifier with high specificity and sensitivity. The listing of approximately 160 TCR beta chains classed them as cytomegalovirus-associated.

The assay was immunoSEQ multiplex PCR, and TCRdb's table has in-frame clones only and misses some. Seen here are some 130,000 clones, more than 75% observed once, and the top ten hold around 6%. Details on this clone: The antigen remains undetermined.

The CDR3 length is 16 residues. With V trimmed by 5 bases and J by 2 bases, 5 bases remained unmatched. Germline V lookup: CDR1 LNHDA, CDR2 SQIVND (reference sequence). Sequenced: PBMCs. The rearrangement links TRBV19 to TRBJ2-6; 8 positions match TRBD1. This sequence originates from a woman between 18 and 30 years old in good health and CMV-seropositive. CDR3 amino acids: CASSFQGAAGANVLTF. CDR3 coding DNA: TGTGCCAGTAGTTTCCAGGGGGCGGCTGGGGCCAACGTCCTGACTTTC.